This passage covers 22 T cell receptor beta chains from one sample sequenced in a study of neurological immune-mediated disorders. TCRdb used MiXCR to reprocess the 5' RACE reads, holding one entry per CDR3 protein. Among 85,000 to 90,000 distinct CDR3 sequences, under 4.5% were seen once, and the ten largest hold around 3.1%. The sample consisted of PBMCs. The receptors come from a woman between 45 and 60 years old with multiple sclerosis.

This clonotype has a count of ten or more. The V gene is TRBV7-2, the J gene TRBJ2-1; D possibly corresponds to TRBD1 (5 bases). CDR3 length: 14 amino acids. Germline CDR1 SGHTA, CDR2 FQGNSA. Trimming removed 3 bases at V and 7 bases at J, with 13 bases between. CDR3: CASSFRASWNEQFF. The CDR3 DNA sequence: TGTGCCAGCAGCTTCAGGGCCTCTTGGAATGAGCAGTTCTTC.

Ten or more counts support this clonotype. V gene TRBV5-1 combines with J gene TRBJ2-1, with a tentative D call TRBD2 (6 bases). Germline values: CDR1 SGHRS, CDR2 YFSETQ. The CDR3 sequence is 14 residues long. V lost 4 bases, J lost 3 bases, and 11 bases lay in between. CDR3 protein: CASSPGLLYNEQFF. CDR3 sequence (DNA): TGCGCCAGCAGCCCGGGACTCCTCTACAATGAGCAGTTCTTC. The whole variable domain, remainder taken from reference TRBV5-1 and TRBJ2-1, is KAGVTQTPRYLIKTRGQQVTLSCSPISGHRSVSWYQQTPGQGLQFLFEYFSETQRNKGNFPGRFSGRQFSNSRSEMNVSTLELGDSALYLCASSPGLLYNEQFFGPGTRLTVL.

In this sample, this clonotype turned up many times. This rearrangement joins TRBV20-1 to TRBJ2-7; D is ambiguous. V lost 3 bases and J lost 2, with 11 bases in between. Germline V gives CDR1 DFQATT, CDR2 SNEGSKA (reference sequence). The CDR3 totals 13 residues. Written as DNA, the CDR3 is TGCAGTGCTAGTTTACACGAGCCCTACGAGCAGTACTTC. Protein: CSASLHEPYEQYF.

In its sample, this clonotype was seen many times. V and J are TRBV10-3 and TRBJ2-2, with 7 nucleotides matching TRBD2. V lost 6 bases to trimming and J lost 5 bases; unmatched junction nucleotides: 9. The CDR3 spans 15 residues. Germline V gene data show CDR1 as ENHRY and CDR2 as SYGVKD. The CDR3 is CAIRSGTSGTGELFF. The CDR3 DNA reads TGTGCCATCAGGAGCGGGACGTCGGGTACCGGGGAGCTGTTTTTT.

This clonotype has a count of ten or more. The chain links TRBV20-1 to TRBJ2-5, with no clear D. This CDR3 is 14 amino acids long. Germline CDR1 reads DFQATT; CDR2 reads SNEGSKA (reference sequence). The V gene lost 0 bases and the J gene lost 1 base, with 9 bases spanning the gap. In DNA, the CDR3 is TGCAGTGCTAGAGATGTCACATTCCAAGAGACCCAGTACTTC. The encoded protein is CSARDVTFQETQYF.

At least ten counts were recorded for this clonotype. CDR3 coding DNA: TGTGCCAGCAGCTTAGTACGCTTAACTGAAGCTTTCTTT. Translation gives CASSLVRLTEAFF. This sequence joins TRBV7-9 and TRBJ1-1; no clear D gene. The germline CDR1 and CDR2 sequences are SEHNR and FQNEAQ (reference sequence). The CDR3 has 13 residues. The ends were cut back, 1 base at V and 5 bases at J, with 8 bases in the middle.

The sample holds a few counts of this clonotype. A much larger clone is a single base away; this may be a read error. CDR3 in amino acids: CSARTHLAGGEDTQYF. CDR3 nucleotides: TGCAGTGCTCGAACCCACCTAGCGGGGGGGGAAGATACGCAGTATTTT. The J gene is TRBJ2-3, the V gene TRBV20-1, with 12 nucleotides matching TRBD2. The V and J ends lost 5 bases and 5 bases, in that order; junction bases with no gene match: 11. The CDR3 totals 16 residues. In germline, CDR1 is DFQATT, CDR2 SNEGSKA (reference sequence).

In this sample, this clonotype turned up many times. The rearrangement uses TRBV20-1 and TRBJ1-2; no definite D call. V dropped 8 bases and J dropped 6 bases, with 16 bases sitting between them. The CDR3 covers 12 residues. Germline V gene sequence: CDR1 DFQATT, CDR2 SNEGSKA (reference sequence). CDR3 amino acids: CSSRPDGDGYTF. Here the CDR3 DNA reads TGCAGTTCCCGACCGGACGGGGATGGCTACACCTTC.

This clonotype was counted many times. V gene TRBV9 combines with J gene TRBJ2-1, with D possibly being TRBD2 (5 bases). The CDR3 length is 12 residues. Trimming removed 0 bases at V and 9 bases at J, with 7 bases between. Germline CDR1 and CDR2: SGDLS and YYNGEE. The CDR3 nucleotides are TGTGCCAGCAGCGTAGTAGCGAGTGAGCAGTTCTTC. Translated, it gives CASSVVASEQFF.

This clonotype was counted many times. J is TRBJ1-3 and V is TRBV7-2; 8 bases agree with TRBD1. Trimming at V came to 6 bases and at J to 2 bases, leaving 6 bases not matched to a gene. This CDR3 spans 15 amino acids. The germline V gene has CDR1 SGHTA and CDR2 FQGNSA. Here the CDR3 reads CASRVNRGTGNTIYF. The CDR3 nucleotides read TGTGCCAGCAGGGTAAACAGGGGGACTGGAAACACCATATATTTT.

This clonotype came up many times. The V call is TRBV7-8, the J call TRBJ2-7; 10 positions agree with TRBD2. CDR1 is SGHVS, CDR2 FQNEAQ, per germline. The CDR3 has 16 residues. The junction had 9 bases not matched to a gene; V was cut back by 3 bases and J by 4 bases. For the CDR3, the DNA is TGTGCCAGCAGCTTTATAGCGGGGGGCCAACTGTACGAGCAGTACTTC. Translation: CASSFIAGGQLYEQYF.

This clonotype was detected ten times or more. The chain employs TRBV27 and TRBJ2-3; D gene uncertain. This CDR3 contains 17 residues. Germline CDR1 and CDR2: MNHEY and SMNVEV (reference sequence). The V end was cut by 3 bases, the J end by 0 bases, with 16 bases between. DNA of the CDR3: TGTGCCAGCAGTTTTTTCCCCCGGCAGGCTAGCACAGATACGCAGTATTTT. Its protein product is CASSFFPRQASTDTQYF.

This clonotype was found many times. This chain links TRBV18 with TRBJ1-2; D ambiguous. Germline loops: CDR1 KGHSH, CDR2 LQKENI. V lost 2 bases, J lost 8 bases, and 12 bases lay in between. The CDR3 is 13 amino acids. The CDR3 sequence is CASSPGGSGGYTF. CDR3 nucleotides: TGTGCCAGCTCACCAGGCGGGTCAGGAGGCTACACCTTC.

This clonotype was seen ten or more times. The chain combines TRBV6-5 with TRBJ2-1; possible D gene TRBD1, 5 bases. Germline V gene data show CDR1 as MNHEY and CDR2 as SVGAGI. This CDR3 region has 14 residues. Trimming cost V 6 bases and J 4 bases, with 13 bases left between them. CDR3 protein: CASSLTDSYNEQFF. The CDR3 DNA reads TGTGCCAGCAGCCTTACCGACAGTTACAATGAGCAGTTCTTC.

This clonotype was counted many times. The chain combines TRBV6-2 or TRBV6-3 with TRBJ2-1; possibly TRBD1 or TRBD2 for D (6 bases each). Germline V gene sequence: CDR1 MNHEY, CDR2 SVGEGT. V was pared by 7 bases and J by 10 bases, with 20 bases between. The CDR3 contains 14 residues. For the CDR3, the DNA is TGTGCCAGCAAACCCCCGGGGGCCCCAGGAGAGCAGTTCTTC. Amino acid sequence: CASKPPGAPGEQFF.

This clonotype has ten or more counts. The chain couples TRBV12-3 or TRBV12-4 to TRBJ2-7; D remains unclear. This CDR3 has 13 amino acids. V was clipped by 3 bases and J by 2 bases, with 8 bases between them. The CDR3 sequence is CASSLSRAYEQYF. DNA of the CDR3: TGTGCCAGCAGTTTGTCAAGGGCCTACGAGCAGTACTTC.

This clonotype was recorded at least ten times. J is TRBJ2-4 and V is TRBV6-5; perhaps D is TRBD1 or TRBD2 (5 bases each). Germline V gene lookup returns CDR1 MNHEY and CDR2 SVGAGI. CDR3 length equals 13 residues. Trimming left V 5 bases short and J 9 bases short, with 14 bases between. The CDR3 DNA follows: TGTGCCAGCAGTCAGGGAGCGTGGGGCATTCAGTACTTC. This encodes CASSQGAWGIQYF.

At least ten counts were recorded for this clonotype. The rearrangement uses TRBV12-3 or TRBV12-4 and TRBJ2-4; 7 bases line up with TRBD2. The CDR3 is 14 residues long. V gave up 3 bases and J gave up 8 bases; unmatched junction bases: 7. Here the CDR3 reads CASSLPGGLDIQYF. The CDR3 region has the DNA TGTGCCAGCAGTTTGCCGGGAGGACTGGACATTCAGTACTTC.

This clonotype occurred many times. DNA of the CDR3: TGTGCCAGCAGCTCCGGCCCCGATACGCAGTATTTT. It yields the protein CASSSGPDTQYF. The chain joins TRBV9 to TRBJ2-3; D gene unclear. The CDR3 runs to 12 residues. From germline, CDR1 is SGDLS and CDR2 YYNGEE. V was cut by 4 bases and J by 6 bases, with 9 bases left in between.

This clonotype was found many times. The chain is built from TRBV7-2 and TRBJ1-3; D is unresolved. The V gene's germline CDR1 is SGHTA and CDR2 FQGNSA. The CDR3 has 16 amino acids. V was pared by 6 bases and J by 2 bases, with 17 bases between. As DNA, the CDR3 is TGTGCCAGCAGTCCGAGCGGCGGGGTGACTGGAAACACCATATATTTT. Translation: CASSPSGGVTGNTIYF.

This clonotype was counted many times. The chain employs TRBV20-1 and TRBJ1-4, with D possibly being TRBD1 (5 bases). Per the germline V gene, CDR1 is DFQATT and CDR2 is SNEGSKA (reference sequence). The CDR3 consists of 16 residues. The germline V and J ends were trimmed by 0 bases and 6 bases, with 17 bases remaining between them. CDR3 region: CSARDLAHRWDEKLFF. As DNA, the CDR3 is TGCAGTGCTAGAGATCTTGCGCACAGGTGGGATGAAAAACTGTTTTTT.

This clonotype was picked up many times. The chain links TRBV7-3 to TRBJ2-1, with 14 bases that match TRBD2. V lost 0 bases, J lost 5 bases, and 6 bases stayed unmatched. The CDR3 is made up of 18 amino acids. Germline V lookup: CDR1 SGHTA, CDR2 FQGTGA. CDR3: CASSLTRLAGGVNNEQFF. CDR3 coding DNA: TGTGCCAGCAGCTTAACCCGACTAGCGGGGGGGGTAAACAATGAGCAGTTCTTC.